One and the same sample provided the 7 T cell receptor beta chains below, sequenced in a study of cytomegalovirus exposure and HLA in healthy donors. PCR involved 60 Vbeta and 13 Jbeta primers. The data were produced by immunoSEQ multiplex PCR, yet TCRdb's version contains in-frame clones alone and is incomplete. Here the sample spans more than 100,000 clones, around 79% being singletons. Sequenced sample: PBMCs. Receptors originate from a woman aged 30 to 39 in good health and CMV-seropositive.

The chain has TRBV2 and TRBJ2-7, with TRBD1 as a possible D gene (6 bases). Germline CDR1 reads SNHLY; CDR2 reads FYNNEI. Trimming pared 5 bases from V and 1 base from J, leaving 15 bases between. CDR3 size: 15 residues. CDR3 amino acids: CASSYRVLISYEQYF. The CDR3 nucleotides are TGTGCCAGCAGTTACAGGGTCCTTATTTCCTACGAGCAGTACTTC.

This clone showed up just once. The genes are TRBV5-4 and TRBJ2-5; D is perhaps TRBD2 (5 bases). The CDR3 spans 16 residues. The V gene lost 0 bases and the J gene lost 1 base, with 13 bases spanning the gap. Looked up from germline, CDR1 is SGHNT and CDR2 is YYREEE (reference sequence). The CDR3 DNA is TGTGCCAGCAGCTTGGGAGGGAAATCGGGCCAAGAGACCCAGTACTTC. It translates to CASSLGGKSGQETQYF.

This clone was observed a handful of times. This chain links TRBV9 with TRBJ2-3; perhaps TRBD2 as D (5 bases). The ends were cut back, 4 bases at V and 2 bases at J, with 8 bases in the middle. From germline, CDR1 is SGDLS and CDR2 YYNGEE. This CDR3 has 13 amino acids. CDR3 coding DNA: TGTGCCAGCAGCCCCGGACTCACAGATACGCAGTATTTT. Protein sequence: CASSPGLTDTQYF.

The chain joins TRBV19 to TRBJ2-6, with 11 bases identical to TRBD1. The CDR3 contains 18 residues. CDR1 LNHDA and CDR2 SQIVND come from the germline V gene (reference sequence). V trimming: 5 bases; J trimming: 3 bases; junction bases outside the gene matches: 9. CDR3 sequence reads: CASSDRGQGELGANVLTF. DNA of the CDR3: TGTGCCAGTAGTGATAGGGGACAGGGGGAGCTTGGGGCCAACGTCCTGACTTTC. The full variable domain, in which reference TRBV19 and TRBJ2-6 provide the parts outside the CDR3, is DGGITQSPKYLFRKEGQNVTLSCEQNLNHDAMYWYRQDPGQGLRLIYYSQIVNDFQKGDIAEGYSVSREKKESFPLTVTSAQKNPTAFYLCASSDRGQGELGANVLTFGAGSRLTVL.

This clone occurred once. The V and J genes are TRBV5-1 and TRBJ2-5, with TRBD2 matching 13 bases. Per germline, CDR1 SGHRS and CDR2 YFSETQ. V shed 4 bases, J shed 2 bases, and the junction held 5 bases outside the gene matches. The CDR3 contains 16 residues. In DNA form, the CDR3 reads TGCGCCAGCAGCATCGGGACTAGCGGGGTACAAGAGACCCAGTACTTC. Translating it yields CASSIGTSGVQETQYF.

The chain employs TRBV5-1 and TRBJ2-7; no definite D call. The germline CDR1 and CDR2 sequences are SGHRS and YFSETQ. Trimming took 0 bases from V and 2 from J, leaving 9 bases between them. The CDR3 covers 14 residues. The CDR3 coding sequence is TGCGCCAGCAGCTTGGACAGAATCACCTACGAGCAGTACTTC. Translating gives CASSLDRITYEQYF.

The V and J genes are TRBV2 and TRBJ2-1, with a weak D call TRBD1 (5 bases). Trimming removed 9 bases from V and 2 bases from J, with 14 bases in between. CDR3 size: 14 residues. CDR1 and CDR2 (germline): SNHLY, FYNNEI. The CDR3 region has the DNA TGTGCCAGTCAAGGGGTAGGGACCTACAATGAGCAGTTCTTC. Translating gives CASQGVGTYNEQFF. Full variable domain (remainder filled in from reference TRBV2 and TRBJ2-1): EPEVTQTPSHQVTQMGQEVILRCVPISNHLYFYWYRQILGQKVEFLVSFYNNEISEKSEIFDDQFSVERPDGSNFTLKIRSTKLEDSAMYFCASQGVGTYNEQFFGPGTRLTVL.